This T cell receptor (beta chain) was recorded in a study of T-cell reconstitution after alpha-beta-depleted transplantation in children. Regarding the study as a whole: Surviving recipient cells, namely T cells and thymic progenitors, were the source of high day-60 TCRbeta diversity in some patients. There were reportedly several hundred expanded graft clones from which alpha-beta T cells came about two months after transplant. A year had passed since transplant, and T-cell counts and diversity by then came mostly from newly produced T cells.

Unique molecular identifiers were incorporated into the prepared TCRbeta library. Each CDR3 protein gets one entry after TCRdb re-called the PCR reads with MiXCR. The repertoire holds over 45,000 distinct CDR3 sequences, approximately 6% seen once, with more than 30% in the top ten. This clonotype was picked up many times. Its cognate antigen is unknown. V was clipped by 5 bases and J by 2 bases, with 24 bases between them. The CDR3 runs 18 residues. The V gene is TRBV12-3 or TRBV12-4, the J gene TRBJ2-5, with D unresolved. The sequence came from a female patient aged 2-15 years who had a stem cell transplant for aplastic anemia, so the T cells may come from the graft donor. The source material was PBMCs, mostly from graft donor cells, sampled 60 days after TCRalphabeta/CD19-depleted stem cell transplant. The CDR3 DNA reads as TGTGCCAGCAGTCCCGGGTTCAGCCCCTCGCCGTGGCAAGAGACCCAGTACTTC. It yields the protein CASSPGFSPSPWQETQYF.